This T cell receptor beta chain appears in the sequencing data of a study of graft-versus-host responses after intestinal transplantation. Across the study: Recipients were given multivisceral, liver-intestinal, or isolated intestinal transplants. All recipients were given anti-thymocyte globulin induction, and tacrolimus and steroids were then administered for roughly three years. Whole-study findings and limits: Allograft graft-versus-host to host-versus-graft clonal ratios ran high in patients with graft-donor T cell macrochimerism. There was an association between peak levels of circulating GvH clones and early post-transplant HvG declines.

The germline V gene has CDR1 GTSNPN and CDR2 SVGIG (reference sequence). The CDR3 is 12 amino acids. Clones were read by immunoSEQ multiplex PCR, and TCRdb kept only the in-frame ones, dropping some. The sample contains fewer than 100,000 clones, 86% of which appear only once. Of note for this clone: The target antigen is unknown. The junction shows a germline mismatch at one end, possibly a read error.

The V and J genes are TRBV30 and TRBJ1-2; TRBD1 aligns across 8 bases. The source was PBMCs, collected 255 days after intestinal transplant. The clonotype comes from a human patient who received an intestinal transplant, so some T cells may come from the graft donor. DNA for the CDR3: TGTGCCTGGAGTGGGACAGGGCCCTTCAAGAACTTC. This encodes CAWSGTGPFKNF.